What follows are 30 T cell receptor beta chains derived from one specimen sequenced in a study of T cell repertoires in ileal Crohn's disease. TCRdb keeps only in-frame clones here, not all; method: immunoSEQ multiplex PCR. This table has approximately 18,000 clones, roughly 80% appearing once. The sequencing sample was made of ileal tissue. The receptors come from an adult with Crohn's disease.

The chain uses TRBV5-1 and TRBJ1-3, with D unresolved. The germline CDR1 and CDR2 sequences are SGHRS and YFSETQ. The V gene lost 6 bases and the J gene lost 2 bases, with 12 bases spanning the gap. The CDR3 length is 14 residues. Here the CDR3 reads CASTPGGTGNTIYF. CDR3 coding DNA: TGCGCCAGCACTCCCGGCGGAACTGGAAACACCATATATTTT. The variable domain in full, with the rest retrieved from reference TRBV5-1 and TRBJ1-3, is KAGVTQTPRYLIKTRGQQVTLSCSPISGHRSVSWYQQTPGQGLQFLFEYFSETQRNKGNFPGRFSGRQFSNSRSEMNVSTLELGDSALYLCASTPGGTGNTIYFGEGSWLTVV.

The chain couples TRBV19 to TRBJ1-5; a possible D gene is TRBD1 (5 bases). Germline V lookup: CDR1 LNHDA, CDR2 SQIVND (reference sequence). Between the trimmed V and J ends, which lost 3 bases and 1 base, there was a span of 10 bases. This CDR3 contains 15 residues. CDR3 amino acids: CASSMGRTSNQPQHF. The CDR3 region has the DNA TGTGCCAGTAGTATGGGCCGGACAAGCAATCAGCCCCAGCATTTT.

The CDR3 protein is CASSPQGSDTQYF. CDR3 sequence (DNA): TGTGCCAGCAGCCCACAGGGCTCAGATACGCAGTATTTT. The chain links TRBV5-4 to TRBJ2-3; perhaps TRBD1 as D (6 bases). This CDR3 has 13 residues. CDR1 is SGHNT and CDR2 is YYREEE in the germline V gene (reference sequence). Trimming removed 4 bases from V and 4 bases from J, with 10 bases in between.

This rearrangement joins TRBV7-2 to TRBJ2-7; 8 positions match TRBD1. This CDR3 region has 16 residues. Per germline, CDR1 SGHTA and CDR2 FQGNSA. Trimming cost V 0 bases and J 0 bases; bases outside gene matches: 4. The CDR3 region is CASSLAGTGYSYEQYF. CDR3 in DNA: TGTGCCAGCAGCTTAGCTGGGACAGGTTACTCCTACGAGCAGTACTTC.

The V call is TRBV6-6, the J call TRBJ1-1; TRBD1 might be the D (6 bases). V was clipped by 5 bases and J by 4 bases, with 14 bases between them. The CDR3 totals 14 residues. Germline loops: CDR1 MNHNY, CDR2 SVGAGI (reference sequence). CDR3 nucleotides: TGTGCCAGCAGTCGCCCGGACAGCTTCACTGAAGCTTTCTTT. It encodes CASSRPDSFTEAFF.

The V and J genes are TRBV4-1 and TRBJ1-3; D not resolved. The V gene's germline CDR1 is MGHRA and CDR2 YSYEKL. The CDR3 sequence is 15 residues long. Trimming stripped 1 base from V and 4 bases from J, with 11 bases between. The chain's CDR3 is CASSQGRRAGNTIYF. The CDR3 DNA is TGCGCCAGCAGCCAAGGGAGACGTGCCGGAAACACCATATATTTT.

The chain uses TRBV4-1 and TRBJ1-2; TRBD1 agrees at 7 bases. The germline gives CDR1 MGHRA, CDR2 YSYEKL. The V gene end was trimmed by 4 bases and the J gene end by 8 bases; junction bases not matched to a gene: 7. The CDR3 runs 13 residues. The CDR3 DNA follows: TGCGCCAGCAGCCCAATGACAGGGATAGGCTACACCTTC. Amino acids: CASSPMTGIGYTF.

DNA of the CDR3: TGTGCCAGCAGCTCCGGGGGACCGGGGGGAACAGAGACCCAGTACTTC. It yields the protein CASSSGGPGGTETQYF. This chain joins TRBV11-3 and TRBJ2-5; the match to TRBD2 covers 7 bases. Germline-derived CDR1 and CDR2 are SGHNT and YENEEA. V lost 4 bases, J lost 4 bases, and 12 bases stayed unmatched. CDR3 length equals 16 residues.

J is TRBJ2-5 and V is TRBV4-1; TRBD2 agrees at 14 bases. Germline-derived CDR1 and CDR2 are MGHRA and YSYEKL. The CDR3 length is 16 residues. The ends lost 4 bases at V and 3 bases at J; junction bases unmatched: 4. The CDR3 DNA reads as TGCGCCAGCAGCCGCGGACTAGCGGGGGGCGAAGAGACCCAGTACTTC. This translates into CASSRGLAGGEETQYF.

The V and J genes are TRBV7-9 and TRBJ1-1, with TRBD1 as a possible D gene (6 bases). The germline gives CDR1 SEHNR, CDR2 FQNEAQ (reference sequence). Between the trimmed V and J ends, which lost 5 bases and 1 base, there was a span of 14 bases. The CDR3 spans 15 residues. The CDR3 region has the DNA TGTGCCAGCAGCCTAACCGGACAGCCGAACACTGAAGCTTTCTTT. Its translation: CASSLTGQPNTEAFF.

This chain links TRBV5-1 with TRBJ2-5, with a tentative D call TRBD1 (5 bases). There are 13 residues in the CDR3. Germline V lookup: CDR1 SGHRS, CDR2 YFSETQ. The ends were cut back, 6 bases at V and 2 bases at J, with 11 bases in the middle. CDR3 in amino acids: CASTLRGQETQYF. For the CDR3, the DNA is TGCGCCAGCACTCTTAGGGGTCAAGAGACCCAGTACTTC.

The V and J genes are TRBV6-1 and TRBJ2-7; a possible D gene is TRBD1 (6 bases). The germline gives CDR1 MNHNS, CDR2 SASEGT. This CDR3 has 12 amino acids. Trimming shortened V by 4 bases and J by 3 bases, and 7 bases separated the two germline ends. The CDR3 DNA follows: TGTGCCAGCAGTGTACAGGGCTACGAGCAGTACTTC. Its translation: CASSVQGYEQYF.

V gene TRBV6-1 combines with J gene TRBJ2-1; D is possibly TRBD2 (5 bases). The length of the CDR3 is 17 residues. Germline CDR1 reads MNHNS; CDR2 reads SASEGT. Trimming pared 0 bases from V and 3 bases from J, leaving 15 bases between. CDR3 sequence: CASSEAPGSYDYNEQFF. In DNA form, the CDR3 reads TGTGCCAGCAGTGAAGCCCCGGGGAGCTACGACTACAATGAGCAGTTCTTC.

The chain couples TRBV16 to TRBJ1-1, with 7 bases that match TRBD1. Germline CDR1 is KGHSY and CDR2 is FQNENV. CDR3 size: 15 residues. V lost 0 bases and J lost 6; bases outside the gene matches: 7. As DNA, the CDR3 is TGTGCCAGCAGCCAATCGTCAGGGGGGTACGCTGAAGCTTTCTTT. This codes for CASSQSSGGYAEAFF.

CDR3 coding DNA: TGCGCCAGCAGCCAAGACCAGGGATTTACAAACACCGGGGAGCTGTTTTTT. Its protein product is CASSQDQGFTNTGELFF. The V and J genes are TRBV4-1 and TRBJ2-2; weak D call: TRBD1 (5 bases). V was shortened by 0 bases and J by 2 bases, with 13 bases between the two germline ends. This CDR3 comprises 17 residues. Germline V gene data show CDR1 as MGHRA and CDR2 as YSYEKL.

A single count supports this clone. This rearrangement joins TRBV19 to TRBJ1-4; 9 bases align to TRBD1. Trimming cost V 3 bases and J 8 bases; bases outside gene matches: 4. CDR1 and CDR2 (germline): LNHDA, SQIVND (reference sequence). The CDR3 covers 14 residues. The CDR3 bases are TGTGCCAGTAGTATTCCCGGGACAGGGGAAAAACTGTTTTTT. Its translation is CASSIPGTGEKLFF.

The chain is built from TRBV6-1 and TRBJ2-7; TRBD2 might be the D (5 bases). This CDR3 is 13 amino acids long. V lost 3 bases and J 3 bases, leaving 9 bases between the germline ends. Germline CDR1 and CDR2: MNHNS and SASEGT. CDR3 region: CASSDTGDYEQYF. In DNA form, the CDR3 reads TGTGCCAGCAGTGATACCGGGGACTACGAGCAGTACTTC.

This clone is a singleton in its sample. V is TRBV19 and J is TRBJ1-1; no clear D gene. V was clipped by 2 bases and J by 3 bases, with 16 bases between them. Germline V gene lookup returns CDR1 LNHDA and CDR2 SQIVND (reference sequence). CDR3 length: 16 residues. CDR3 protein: CASSITRLGRYTEAFF. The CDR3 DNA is TGTGCCAGTAGTATAACCCGACTAGGGCGGTACACTGAAGCTTTCTTT. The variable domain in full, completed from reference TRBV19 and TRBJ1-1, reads DGGITQSPKYLFRKEGQNVTLSCEQNLNHDAMYWYRQDPGQGLRLIYYSQIVNDFQKGDIAEGYSVSREKKESFPLTVTSAQKNPTAFYLCASSITRLGRYTEAFFGQGTRLTVV.

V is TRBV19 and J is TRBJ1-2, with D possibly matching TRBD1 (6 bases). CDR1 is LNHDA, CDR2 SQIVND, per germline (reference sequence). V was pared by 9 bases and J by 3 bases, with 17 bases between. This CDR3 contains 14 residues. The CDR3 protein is CASQRTAEHYGYTF. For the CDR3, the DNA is TGTGCCAGCCAGAGGACAGCGGAGCACTATGGCTACACCTTC.

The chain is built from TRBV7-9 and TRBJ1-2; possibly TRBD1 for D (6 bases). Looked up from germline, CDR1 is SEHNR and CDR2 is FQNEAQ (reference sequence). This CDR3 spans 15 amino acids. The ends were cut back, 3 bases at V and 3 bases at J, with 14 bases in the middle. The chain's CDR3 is CASSLLGRGDYGYTF. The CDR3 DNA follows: TGTGCCAGCAGCTTGCTCGGCAGGGGCGACTATGGCTACACCTTC.

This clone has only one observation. Written as DNA, the CDR3 is TGTGCCAGCAGGCCCCCGGGCGGGGGGGGCGAGCAGTTCTTC. Protein product: CASRPPGGGGEQFF. The chain carries TRBV6-6 and TRBJ2-1; 9 bases are shared with TRBD2. The CDR3 runs to 14 residues. V gave up 6 bases and J gave up 10 bases; unmatched junction bases: 10. Germline CDR1 MNHNY, CDR2 SVGAGI (reference sequence).

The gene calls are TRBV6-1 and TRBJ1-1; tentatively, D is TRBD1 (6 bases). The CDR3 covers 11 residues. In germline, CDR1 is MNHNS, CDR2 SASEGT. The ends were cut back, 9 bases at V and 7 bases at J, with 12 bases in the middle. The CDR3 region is CASKWTVEAFF. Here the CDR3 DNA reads TGTGCCAGTAAGTGGACAGTTGAAGCTTTCTTT.

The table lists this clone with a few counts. This CDR3 is CAISEPGGEEYF. The CDR3 region has the DNA TGTGCCATCAGTGAGCCGGGAGGGGAGGAGTACTTC. The rearrangement uses TRBV10-3 and TRBJ2-7, with 8 bases identical to TRBD2. The CDR3 runs 12 residues. V was clipped by 2 bases and J by 11 bases; unmatched bases: 5. Germline V gene sequence: CDR1 ENHRY, CDR2 SYGVKD.

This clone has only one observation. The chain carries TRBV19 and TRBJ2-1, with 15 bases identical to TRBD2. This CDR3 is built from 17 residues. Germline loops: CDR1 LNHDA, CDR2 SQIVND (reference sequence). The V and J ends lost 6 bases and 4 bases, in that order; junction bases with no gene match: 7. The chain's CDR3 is CASSVWTSGGEYNEQFF. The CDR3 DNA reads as TGTGCCAGTAGCGTGTGGACTAGCGGGGGGGAATACAATGAGCAGTTCTTC.

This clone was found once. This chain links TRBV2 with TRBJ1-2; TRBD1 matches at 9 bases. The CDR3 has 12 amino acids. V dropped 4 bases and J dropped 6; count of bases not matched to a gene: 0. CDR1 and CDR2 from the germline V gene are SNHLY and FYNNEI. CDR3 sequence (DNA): TGTGCCAGCAGTGGGACAGGGGATGGCTACACCTTC. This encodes CASSGTGDGYTF.

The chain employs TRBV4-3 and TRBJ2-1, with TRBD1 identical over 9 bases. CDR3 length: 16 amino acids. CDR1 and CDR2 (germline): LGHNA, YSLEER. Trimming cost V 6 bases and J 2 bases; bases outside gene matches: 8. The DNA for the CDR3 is TGCGCCAGCAGACCAATGGACAGGGGCGCCTACAATGAGCAGTTCTTC. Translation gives CASRPMDRGAYNEQFF.

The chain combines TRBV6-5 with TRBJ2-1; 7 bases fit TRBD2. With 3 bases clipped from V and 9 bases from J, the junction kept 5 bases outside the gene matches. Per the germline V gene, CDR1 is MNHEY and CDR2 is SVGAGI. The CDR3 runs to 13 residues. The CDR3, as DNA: TGTGCCAGCAGTTATGGCGGGGGTACTGAGCAGTTCTTC. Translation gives CASSYGGGTEQFF.

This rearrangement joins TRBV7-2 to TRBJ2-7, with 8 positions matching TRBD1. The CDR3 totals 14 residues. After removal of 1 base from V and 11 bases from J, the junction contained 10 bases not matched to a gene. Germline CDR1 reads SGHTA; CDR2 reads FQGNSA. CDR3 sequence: CASSLEYRGQDKYF. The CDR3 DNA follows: TGTGCCAGCAGCTTAGAGTATAGGGGACAGGACAAGTACTTC.

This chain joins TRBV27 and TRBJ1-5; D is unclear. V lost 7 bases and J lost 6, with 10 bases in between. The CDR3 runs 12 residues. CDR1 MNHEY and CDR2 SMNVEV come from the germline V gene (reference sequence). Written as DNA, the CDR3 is TGTGCCAGCAAGTTTATCGGTCAGCCCCAGCATTTT. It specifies CASKFIGQPQHF.

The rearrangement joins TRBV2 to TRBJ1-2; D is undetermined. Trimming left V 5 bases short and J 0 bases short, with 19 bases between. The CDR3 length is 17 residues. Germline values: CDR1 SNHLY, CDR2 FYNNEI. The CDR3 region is CASSRPLVGEANYGYTF. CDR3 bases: TGTGCCAGCAGTCGGCCTCTCGTTGGGGAGGCTAACTATGGCTACACCTTC.